These T cell receptor beta chains were read from a single sample in a study of blood T cell repertoires in COVID-19. Here immunoSEQ multiplex PCR was the method, and the copy in TCRdb shows in-frame clones only, minus some. The sample lists fewer than 350,000 clones; 70% to 90% were seen once. The sequenced sample was peripheral blood. These receptors were obtained from a woman in her 30s with COVID-19, enrolled during active disease. Each CDR3 is given with its conserved first and last residue. Each record gives: clone size, V gene, D gene, J gene, CDR3 DNA, CDR3 protein. The D gene is left open where the match is weak. Not all rows give a size; the values are once, few, many and, for expanded clones, a class.

NA	TRBV10-2	NA	TRBJ2-3	TGCGCCAGCAGCTTCTCGGGTGATACGCAGTATTTT	CASSFSGDTQYF
NA	TRBV27	NA	TRBJ1-2	TGTGCCAGCAGTGGTCAGGGAAGCTATGGCTACACCTTC	CASSGQGSYGYTF
NA	TRBV10-1	NA	TRBJ2-1	TGCGCCAGCAGTTCTGGGACACTGAATGAGCAGTTCTTC	CASSSGTLNEQFF
NA	TRBV5-1	NA	TRBJ2-2	TGCGCCAGCAGACTACCAGGGGCAATCACCGGGGAGCTGTTTTTT	CASRLPGAITGELFF
NA	TRBV19	NA	TRBJ2-7	TGTGCCAGCAAATCGGACAGCTACGAGCAGTACTTC	CASKSDSYEQYF
few	TRBV5-4	NA	TRBJ2-1	TGTGCCAGCAGCCAAACGGGACTTTACAATGAGCAGTTCTTC	CASSQTGLYNEQFF
NA	TRBV19	TRBD1	TRBJ1-5	TGTGCCAGTAGTATACCGGCCAGGGGGTATGATAGCAATCAGCCCCAGCATTTT	CASSIPARGYDSNQPQHF
once	TRBV15	TRBD1	TRBJ2-1	TGTGCCACCAGCAGAGGACAGGGTCCCCCCAATGAGCAGTTCTTC	CATSRGQGPPNEQFF
NA	TRBV6-5	TRBD1	TRBJ2-2	TGTGCCAGCAGTTACAGGACAGGGGGCTTGACCGGGGAGCTGTTTTTT	CASSYRTGGLTGELFF
NA	TRBV27	NA	TRBJ1-1	TGTGCCAGCAAGCCGGGAGCCAACACTGAAGCTTTCTTT	CASKPGANTEAFF
NA	TRBV27	NA	TRBJ1-2	TGTGCCAGCAGTTTCCGCGAGGGTCGTACTTATGGCTACACCTTC	CASSFREGRTYGYTF